These 4 T cell receptor beta chains were all obtained from the same sample, sequenced in a study of blood T cell repertoires in COVID-19. Sequencing was performed with immunoSEQ multiplex PCR; in TCRdb, only in-frame clones are kept and a portion is missing. The sample lists 270,000 or so clones, roughly 88% occurring once. Specimen: peripheral blood. These receptors all stem from a woman aged 25 to 39 with active or convalescent COVID-19.

J is TRBJ2-2 and V is TRBV6-1; 10 bases fit TRBD2. CDR3 length: 19 residues. Trimming took 4 bases from V and 0 from J; bases not matched to a gene: 11. CDR1 and CDR2 (germline): MNHNS, SASEGT. The CDR3 region has the DNA TGTGCCAGCAGTGCTCTAGCGGGGGTTCCAAACGCGAACACCGGGGAGCTGTTTTTT. Its translation: CASSALAGVPNANTGELFF.

This clone was observed a single time. The chain is built from TRBV30 and TRBJ2-2; D perhaps matches TRBD2 (5 bases). Germline loops: CDR1 GTSNPN, CDR2 SVGIG (reference sequence). There are 21 residues in the CDR3. The ends were cut back, 2 bases at V and 4 bases at J, with 32 bases in the middle. The chain's CDR3 is CAWSISALGLRPAGSTGELFF. CDR3 DNA: TGTGCCTGGAGTATCTCGGCGCTTGGACTGAGACCCGCCGGGTCCACCGGGGAGCTGTTTTTT.

This clone was found a few times. The J gene is TRBJ1-2, the V gene TRBV27; no clear D. Germline V gene lookup returns CDR1 MNHEY and CDR2 SMNVEV (reference sequence). This CDR3 is built from 15 residues. Trimming cost V 4 bases and J 6 bases, with 18 bases left between them. CDR3 in DNA: TGTGCCAGCAGTTCCACCGGACTGGGCACGAATGGCTACACCTTC. It yields the protein CASSSTGLGTNGYTF.

The chain recombines TRBV5-1 with TRBJ2-1; 11 bases fit TRBD2. Looked up from germline, CDR1 is SGHRS and CDR2 is YFSETQ. V trimming: 4 bases; J trimming: 7 bases; junction bases outside the gene matches: 7. The CDR3 covers 15 residues. The CDR3: CASSLGLAVLNEQFF. The DNA for the CDR3 is TGCGCCAGCAGCCTGGGACTAGCGGTCTTAAATGAGCAGTTCTTC.